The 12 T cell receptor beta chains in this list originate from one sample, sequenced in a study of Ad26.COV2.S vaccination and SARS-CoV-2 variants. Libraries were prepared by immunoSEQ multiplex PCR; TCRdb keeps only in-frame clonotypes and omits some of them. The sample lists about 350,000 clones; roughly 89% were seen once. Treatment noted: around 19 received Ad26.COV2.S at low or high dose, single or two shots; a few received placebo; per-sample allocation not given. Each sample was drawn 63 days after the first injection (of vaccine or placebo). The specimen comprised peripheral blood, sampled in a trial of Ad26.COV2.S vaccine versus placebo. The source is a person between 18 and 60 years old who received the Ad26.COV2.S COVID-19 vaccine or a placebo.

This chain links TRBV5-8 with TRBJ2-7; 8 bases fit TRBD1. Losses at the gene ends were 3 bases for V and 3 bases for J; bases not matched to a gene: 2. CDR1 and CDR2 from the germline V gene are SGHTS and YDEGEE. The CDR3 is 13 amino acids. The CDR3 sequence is CASSWTGYYEQYF. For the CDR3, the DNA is TGTGCCAGCAGCTGGACAGGGTACTACGAGCAGTACTTC.

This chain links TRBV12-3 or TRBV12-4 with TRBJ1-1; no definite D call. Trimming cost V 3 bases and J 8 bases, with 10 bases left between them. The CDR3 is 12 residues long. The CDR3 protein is CASSLPESEAFF. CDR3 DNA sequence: TGTGCCAGCAGTTTGCCAGAATCGGAAGCTTTCTTT.

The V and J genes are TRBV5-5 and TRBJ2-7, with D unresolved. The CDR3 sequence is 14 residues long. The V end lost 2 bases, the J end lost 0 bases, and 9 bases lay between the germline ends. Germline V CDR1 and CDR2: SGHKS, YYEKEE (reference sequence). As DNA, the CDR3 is TGTGCCAGCAGCTTAATGGTTAGCTCCTACGAGCAGTACTTC. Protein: CASSLMVSSYEQYF.

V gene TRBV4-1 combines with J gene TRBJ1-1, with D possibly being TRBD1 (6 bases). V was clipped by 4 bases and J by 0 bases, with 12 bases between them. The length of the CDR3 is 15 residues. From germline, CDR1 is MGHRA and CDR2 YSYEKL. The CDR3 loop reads CASSPRTAMNTEAFF. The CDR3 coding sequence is TGCGCCAGCAGCCCCCGGACAGCCATGAACACTGAAGCTTTCTTT.

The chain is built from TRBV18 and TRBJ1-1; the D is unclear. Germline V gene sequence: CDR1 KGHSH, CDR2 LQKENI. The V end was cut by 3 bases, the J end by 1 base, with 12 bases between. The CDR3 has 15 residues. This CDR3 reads CASSPRVTANTEAFF. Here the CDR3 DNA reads TGTGCCAGCTCACCCCGGGTCACAGCGAACACTGAAGCTTTCTTT. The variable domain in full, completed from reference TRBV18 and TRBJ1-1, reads NAGVMQNPRHLVRRRGQEARLRCSPMKGHSHVYWYRQLPEEGLKFMVYLQKENIIDESGMPKERFSAEFPKEGPSILRIQQVVRGDSAAYFCASSPRVTANTEAFFGQGTRLTVV.

This chain's CDR3 is CASSLEESSKTQYF. DNA for the CDR3: TGCGCCAGCAGCTTGGAGGAAAGCAGTAAGACCCAGTACTTC. The chain has TRBV5-1 and TRBJ2-5; D is unresolved. CDR3 length equals 14 residues. Germline values: CDR1 SGHRS, CDR2 YFSETQ. Trimming removed 0 bases from V and 6 bases from J, with 12 bases in between.

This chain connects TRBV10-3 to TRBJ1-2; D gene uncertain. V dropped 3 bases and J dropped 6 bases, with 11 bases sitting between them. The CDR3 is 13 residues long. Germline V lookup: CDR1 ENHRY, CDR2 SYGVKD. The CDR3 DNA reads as TGTGCCATCAGTGAACTTCCCACTAATGGCTACACCTTC. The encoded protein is CAISELPTNGYTF.

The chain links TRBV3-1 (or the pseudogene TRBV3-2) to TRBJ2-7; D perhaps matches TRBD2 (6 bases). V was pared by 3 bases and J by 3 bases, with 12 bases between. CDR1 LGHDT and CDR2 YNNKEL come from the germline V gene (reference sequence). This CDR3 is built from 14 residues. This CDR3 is CASSQGTLDYEQYF. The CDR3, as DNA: TGTGCCAGCAGCCAGGGGACTTTGGACTACGAGCAGTACTTC.

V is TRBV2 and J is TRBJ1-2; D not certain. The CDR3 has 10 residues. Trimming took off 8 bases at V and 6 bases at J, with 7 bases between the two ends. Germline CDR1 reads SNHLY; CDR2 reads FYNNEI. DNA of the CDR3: TGTGCCAGCGGCGGGGATGGCTACACCTTC. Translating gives CASGGDGYTF.

CDR3 sequence (DNA): TGTGCCAGCAGCTTCCGGGGGGGCCGGGATACGCAGTATTTT. Its protein is CASSFRGGRDTQYF. The V and J genes are TRBV7-2 and TRBJ2-3, with TRBD2 matching over 8 bases. V lost 3 bases, J lost 6 bases, and 5 bases stayed unmatched. Germline V gene lookup returns CDR1 SGHTA and CDR2 FQGNSA. This CDR3 spans 14 amino acids. Full variable domain (outside the CDR3, taken from reference TRBV7-2 and TRBJ2-3): GAGVSQSPSNKVTEKGKDVELRCDPISGHTALYWYRQSLGQGLEFLIYFQGNSAPDKSGLPSDRFSAERTGGSVSTLTIQRTQQEDSAVYLCASSFRGGRDTQYFGPGTRLTVL.

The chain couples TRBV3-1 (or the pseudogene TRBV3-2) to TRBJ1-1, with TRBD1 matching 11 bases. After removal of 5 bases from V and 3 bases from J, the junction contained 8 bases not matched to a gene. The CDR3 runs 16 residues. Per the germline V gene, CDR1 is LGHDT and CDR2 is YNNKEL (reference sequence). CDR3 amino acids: CASSIRTGGADTEAFF. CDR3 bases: TGTGCCAGCAGCATTCGGACAGGGGGCGCGGACACTGAAGCTTTCTTT.

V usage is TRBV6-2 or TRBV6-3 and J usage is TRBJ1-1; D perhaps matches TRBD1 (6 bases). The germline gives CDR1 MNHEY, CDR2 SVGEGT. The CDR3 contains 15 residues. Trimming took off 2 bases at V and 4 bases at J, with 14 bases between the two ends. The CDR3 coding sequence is TGTGCCAGCAGTTACGCTCCAGGGGAGTCCACTGAAGCTTTCTTT. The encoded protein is CASSYAPGESTEAFF.